This T cell receptor (beta chain) was sequenced for a study of blood T cell repertoires in COVID-19. As for the study in general: Whether acute or convalescent, the COVID-19 samples came from the United States, Italy and Spain. In each case, the material was cDNA or gDNA derived from T cells, B-cell-depleted T cells, or PBMCs.

Original analysis: Amplification with reference gene primers provided the estimates of nucleated cell counts. Data came from immunoSEQ multiplex PCR; TCRdb stores just in-frame clones and leaves some out. V and J calls and clone size come straight from that table; D and trimming were deduced from the DNA. The table has about 39,000 clones, roughly 76% seen once; the top ten hold 8% to 10%. This CDR3 has 15 residues. Germline V gene data show CDR1 as MDHEN and CDR2 as SYDVKM. The V gene lost 6 bases and the J gene lost 0 bases, with 11 bases spanning the gap. Specimen: peripheral blood. The chain is built from TRBV28 and TRBJ2-2; unclear D gene. This sequence originates from a man aged 65-85 years with active or convalescent COVID-19. As DNA, the CDR3 is TGTGCCAGCAGCCCAGGAAATTCGAACACCGGGGAGCTGTTTTTT. Translated: CASSPGNSNTGELFF. The whole variable domain, filled in from reference TRBV28 and TRBJ2-2, reads DVKVTQSSRYLVKRTGEKVFLECVQDMDHENMFWYRQDPGLGLRLIYFSYDVKMKEKGDIPEGYSVSREKKERFSLILESASTNQTSMYLCASSPGNSNTGELFFGEGSRLTVL.